The sequence of this T cell receptor (beta chain) was determined in a study of blood T cell repertoires in COVID-19. Assay: immunoSEQ multiplex PCR; the TCRdb copy retains only in-frame clones and omits some. Among around 160,000 clones, 70% to 90% were seen once, and the ten largest hold 2.5% to 3%. Sequenced sample: peripheral blood. This clonotype originated in a woman aged 40 to 49 with active or convalescent COVID-19.

The CDR3 sequence is CASSQTGGYEQYF. Here the CDR3 DNA reads TGCGCCAGCAGCCAAACAGGGGGCTACGAGCAGTACTTC. This rearrangement joins TRBV4-1 to TRBJ2-7; 8 bases line up with TRBD1. Germline CDR1 is MGHRA and CDR2 is YSYEKL. The CDR3 runs 13 residues. V shed 2 bases, J shed 3 bases, and the junction held 0 bases outside the gene matches.